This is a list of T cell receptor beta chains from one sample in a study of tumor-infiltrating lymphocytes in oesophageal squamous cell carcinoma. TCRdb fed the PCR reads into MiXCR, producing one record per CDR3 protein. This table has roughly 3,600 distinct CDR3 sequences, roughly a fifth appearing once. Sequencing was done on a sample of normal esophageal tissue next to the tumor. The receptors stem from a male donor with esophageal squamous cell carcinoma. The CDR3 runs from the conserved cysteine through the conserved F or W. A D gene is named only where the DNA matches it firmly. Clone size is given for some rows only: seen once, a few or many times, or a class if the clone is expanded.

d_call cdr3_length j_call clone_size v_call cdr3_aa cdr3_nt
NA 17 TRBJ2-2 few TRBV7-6 CASSLGVTGANTGELFF TGTGCCAGCAGCTTAGGGGTTACAGGCGCGAACACCGGGGAGCTGTTTTTT
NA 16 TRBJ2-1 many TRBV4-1 CASSQEGLNSYNEQFF TGCGCCAGCAGCCAAGAGGGGCTCAACTCCTACAATGAGCAGTTCTTC
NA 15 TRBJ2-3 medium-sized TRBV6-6 CASSYSTWGTDTQYF TGTGCCAGCAGTTACTCGACGTGGGGCACAGATACGCAGTATTTT
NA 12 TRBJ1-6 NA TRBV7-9 CASSFDLAGQHF TGTGCCAGCAGCTTCGACCTAGCGGGGCAGCACTTT
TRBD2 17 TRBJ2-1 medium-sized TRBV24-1 CATSDSRSGGAYNEQFF TGTGCCACCAGTGATTCTCGGAGCGGGGGGGCCTACAATGAGCAGTTCTTC
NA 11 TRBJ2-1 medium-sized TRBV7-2 CASSATRIRFF TGTGCCAGCAGCGCCACTAGAATCCGGTTCTTC
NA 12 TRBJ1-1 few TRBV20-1 CSARGGSTGTFF TGCAGTGCGAGGGGGGGCTCAACGGGAACTTTCTTT
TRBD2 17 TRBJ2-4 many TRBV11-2 CASRTSGGALSKNIQYF TGTGCCAGCAGGACTAGCGGGGGGGCTTTGTCCAAAAACATTCAGTACTTC
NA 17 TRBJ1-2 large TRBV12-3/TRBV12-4 CASRKRQEERLHYGYTF TGTGCCAGCAGGAAGAGACAGGAGGAACGTCTTCACTATGGCTACACCTTC
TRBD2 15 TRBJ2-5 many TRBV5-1 CASSWFGLAEETQYF TGCGCCAGCAGCTGGTTCGGACTAGCGGAGGAGACCCAGTACTTC
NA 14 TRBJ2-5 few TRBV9 CASSVSGTWETQYF TGTGCCAGCAGCGTCTCCGGGACGTGGGAGACCCAGTACTTC
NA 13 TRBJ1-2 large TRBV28 CASNPGGSYGYTF TGTGCCAGCAACCCGGGGGGTTCCTATGGCTACACCTTC
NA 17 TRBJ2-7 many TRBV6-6 CASSYVDTRNYANEQYF TGTGCCAGCAGTTACGTGGACACAAGAAATTACGCAAACGAGCAGTACTTC
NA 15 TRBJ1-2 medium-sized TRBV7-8 CASSLGVGTNYGYTF TGTGCCAGCAGCTTAGGGGTCGGTACTAACTATGGCTACACCTTC
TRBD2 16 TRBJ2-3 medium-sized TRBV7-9 CASKTGLAGVADTQYF TGTGCCAGCAAGACGGGACTAGCGGGGGTGGCAGATACGCAGTATTTT
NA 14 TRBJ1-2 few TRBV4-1 CASSREVHGYGYTF TGCGCCAGCAGCCGAGAGGTTCATGGCTATGGCTACACCTTC
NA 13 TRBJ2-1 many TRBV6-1 CASRDRGVTEQFF TGTGCCAGCAGAGACCGAGGGGTCACTGAGCAGTTCTTC
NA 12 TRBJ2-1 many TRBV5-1 CASRTGDNEQFF TGCGCCAGCAGGACCGGGGACAATGAGCAGTTCTTC
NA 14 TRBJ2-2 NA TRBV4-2 CASSHPGSPGELFF TGTGCCAGCAGCCATCCGGGATCCCCCGGGGAGCTGTTTTTT
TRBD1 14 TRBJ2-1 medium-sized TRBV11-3 CASSLGQGIDEQFF TGTGCCAGCAGCTTGGGACAGGGAATCGATGAGCAGTTCTTC
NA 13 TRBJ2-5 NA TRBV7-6 CASSFRDQETQYF TGTGCCAGCAGCTTCAGGGACCAAGAGACCCAGTACTTC
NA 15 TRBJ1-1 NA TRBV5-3 CASSVQGRVNTEAFF TGTGCCAGCAGCGTACAGGGCAGGGTGAACACTGAAGCTTTCTTT
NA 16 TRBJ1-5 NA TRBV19 CASSIEGGFSNQPQHF TGTGCCAGTAGTATCGAGGGGGGCTTTAGCAATCAGCCCCAGCATTTT
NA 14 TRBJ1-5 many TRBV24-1 CATSDYRQIWPQHF TGTGCCACCAGTGATTACAGACAGATATGGCCCCAGCATTTT
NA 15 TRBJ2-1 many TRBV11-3 CASSLVLGGLGEQFF TGTGCCAGCAGCTTAGTCTTGGGGGGGCTAGGGGAGCAGTTCTTC
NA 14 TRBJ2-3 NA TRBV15 CATLRVGGTDTQYF TGTGCCACCTTAAGGGTCGGGGGTACAGATACGCAGTATTTT
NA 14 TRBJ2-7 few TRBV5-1 CASSPGTEYNEQYF TGCGCCAGCAGCCCCGGGACTGAATACAATGAGCAGTACTTC
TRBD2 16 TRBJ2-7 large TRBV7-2 CASSLNLPSGSPEQYF TGTGCCAGCAGCTTAAATCTTCCTAGCGGGTCCCCCGAGCAGTACTTC
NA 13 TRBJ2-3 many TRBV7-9 CASSLDGGDTQYF TGTGCCAGCAGCTTAGACGGGGGAGATACGCAGTATTTT
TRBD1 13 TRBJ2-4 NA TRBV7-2 CASSLAGQVTQYF TGTGCCAGCAGCTTAGCGGGACAGGTGACGCAGTACTTC
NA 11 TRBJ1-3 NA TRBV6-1 CASSMGNTIYF TGTGCCAGCAGCATGGGAAACACCATATATTTT
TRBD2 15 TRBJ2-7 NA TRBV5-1 CASSSASGGAYEQYF TGCGCCAGCAGCTCCGCTAGCGGGGGGGCTTACGAGCAGTACTTC
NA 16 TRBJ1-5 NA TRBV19 CASSIRDRGSNQPQHF TGTGCCAGTAGTATCCGCGACCGTGGAAGCAATCAGCCCCAGCATTTT
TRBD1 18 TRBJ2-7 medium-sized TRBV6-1 CASTQVGWTGVHSYEQYF TGTGCCAGCACACAAGTCGGTTGGACAGGGGTTCATTCCTACGAGCAGTACTTC
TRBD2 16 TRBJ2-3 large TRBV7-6 CASKLAGDTSTDTQYF TGTGCCAGCAAACTAGCGGGGGACACTAGCACAGATACGCAGTATTTT